The 17 T cell receptor beta chains in this list originate from one sample, sequenced in a study of T cells in Graves' hyperthyroidism and ophthalmopathy. Using RNA transcripts as the source, TCR beta CDR3 regions were amplified. First-round RT-PCR with HTBI primers amplified the TCR CDR3 region. TCRdb used MiXCR to reprocess the multiplex PCR reads, holding one entry per CDR3 protein. The repertoire holds around 720,000 distinct CDR3 sequences, with just over 35% as singletons. The sequenced sample was blood. The receptors here all came from a woman in her thirties or forties with Graves' hyperthyroidism.

The table lists this clonotype with many counts. This chain joins TRBV6-5 and TRBJ1-2; tentative D call: TRBD1 (5 bases). Between the trimmed V and J ends, which lost 7 bases and 0 bases, there was a span of 9 bases. The germline V gene has CDR1 MNHEY and CDR2 SVGAGI. The CDR3 has 13 amino acids. The CDR3 loop is CASTTQANYGYTF. The DNA of the CDR3 is TGTGCCAGCACTACACAGGCTAACTATGGCTACACCTTC.

In the case of this clonotype: This sequence may be a read error, since a much larger clone differs from it by one base. The chain carries TRBV12-3 or TRBV12-4 and TRBJ2-5; TRBD2 aligns across 10 bases. The CDR3 is 13 residues long. The CDR3 loop is CASSPTSGEIQYF. In DNA, the CDR3 is TGTGCCAGCAGCCCAACTAGCGGGGAGATCCAGTACTTC.

This clonotype was found many times. V and J are TRBV19 and TRBJ1-5; 8 nucleotides match TRBD1. The CDR3 runs to 15 residues. The junction had 11 bases not matched to a gene; V was cut back by 4 bases and J by 9 bases. CDR1 and CDR2 from the germline V gene are LNHDA and SQIVND (reference sequence). The CDR3 spells CASSSATGDNLPQHF. In nucleotides, the CDR3 is TGTGCCAGTAGTAGCGCGACAGGGGATAACCTGCCCCAGCATTTT.

This clonotype showed up just once. Just one base apart from a much larger clone, this may be a read error. J is TRBJ2-5 and V is TRBV7-8; 7 bases are shared with TRBD1. The CDR3 consists of 13 residues. V shed 7 bases and J 9 bases; nucleotides not matched to a gene: 11. CDR1 and CDR2 from the germline V gene are SGHVS and FQNEAQ. The CDR3 is CASTPRGREAQYF. In DNA form, the CDR3 reads TGTGCCAGCACCCCAAGGGGGCGCGAGGCCCAGTACTTC.

With regard to this clonotype: This may be a read error, as it is one base from a much larger clone. The chain joins TRBV5-1 to TRBJ2-7; D may correspond to TRBD1 or TRBD2 (5 bases each). V was clipped by 9 bases and J by 3 bases, with 13 bases between them. The CDR3 length is 12 residues. Germline V gene sequence: CDR1 SGHRS, CDR2 YFSETQ. CDR3: CANRGVSYEQYF. The CDR3 DNA is TGCGCCAACAGAGGGGTTAGCTACGAGCAGTACTTC. The entire variable domain, with the rest obtained from reference TRBV5-1 and TRBJ2-7, is as follows: KAGVTQTPRYLIKTRGQQVTLSCSPISGHRSVSWYQQTPGQGLQFLFEYFSETQRNKGNFPGRFSGRQFSNSRSEMNVSTLELGDSALYLCANRGVSYEQYFGPGTRLTVT.

This clonotype was counted many times. The chain combines TRBV2 with TRBJ2-5, with D perhaps matching TRBD1 (7 bases). Looked up from germline, CDR1 is SNHLY and CDR2 is FYNNEI. Trimming removed 3 bases at V and 5 bases at J, with 13 bases between. CDR3 length equals 14 residues. The CDR3 region is CASSDGGGMETQYF. In DNA form, the CDR3 reads TGTGCCAGCAGTGACGGAGGGGGCATGGAGACCCAGTACTTC.

This clonotype was seen repeatedly, ten times or more. The CDR3 region has the DNA TGTGCCAGCAGCCCGGGACGGGATCAGCCCCAGCATTTT. Translating gives CASSPGRDQPQHF. The V call is TRBV7-9, the J call TRBJ1-5; a weak D match, TRBD1 (5 bases). The CDR3 totals 13 residues. V lost 5 bases and J 5 bases, leaving 10 bases between the germline ends. In germline, CDR1 is SEHNR, CDR2 FQNEAQ (reference sequence). The entire variable domain, with the rest obtained from reference TRBV7-9 and TRBJ1-5, is as follows: DTGVSQNPRHKITKRGQNVTFRCDPISEHNRLYWYRQTLGQGPEFLTYFQNEAQLEKSRLLSDRFSAERPKGSFSTLEIQRTEQGDSAMYLCASSPGRDQPQHFGDGTRLSIL.

The V and J genes are TRBV5-4 and TRBJ2-5; TRBD2 matches 10 bases. The CDR3 is 15 amino acids. V shed 4 bases, J shed 5 bases, and the junction held 8 bases outside the gene matches. Germline CDR1 SGHNT, CDR2 YYREEE (reference sequence). The chain's CDR3 is CASSPSSGGGETQYF. CDR3 DNA sequence: TGTGCCAGCAGCCCCTCTAGCGGGGGTGGGGAGACCCAGTACTTC.

This clonotype was recorded at least ten times. This chain connects TRBV4-1 to TRBJ1-5; 8 bases align to TRBD1. The ends lost 3 bases at V and 4 bases at J; junction bases unmatched: 5. This CDR3 is 15 amino acids long. Germline lookup yields CDR1 MGHRA and CDR2 YSYEKL. The CDR3 coding sequence is TGCGCCAGCAGCCAGCGACAGGGGTGGAATCAGCCCCAGCATTTT. It codes for CASSQRQGWNQPQHF.

In the case of this clonotype: A much more abundant neighbour one base away suggests this may be a read error. The rearrangement joins TRBV29-1 to TRBJ1-2; 7 bases agree with TRBD1. Germline V lookup: CDR1 SQVTM, CDR2 ANQGSEA. The CDR3 is made up of 15 amino acids. The CDR3 reads CSVAGRGQSPYGHTF. The CDR3 coding sequence is TGCAGCGTTGCCGGAAGGGGACAGAGCCCCTATGGCCACACCTTC.

A few counts support this clonotype. The chain recombines TRBV11-2 with TRBJ2-2; 10 bases agree with TRBD2. Germline CDR1 is SGHAT and CDR2 is FQNNGV. This CDR3 comprises 16 residues. J was trimmed by 4 bases and V by 4 bases; bases with no gene match: 6. CDR3 loop: CASSSRTSGTTGELFF. The CDR3 DNA sequence: TGTGCCAGCAGCTCGCGGACTAGCGGTACCACCGGGGAGCTGTTTTTT.

This clonotype was seen more than once but under ten times. The chain has TRBV20-1 and TRBJ1-1; 8 bases agree with TRBD1. With V trimmed by 4 bases and J by 3 bases, 13 bases remained unmatched. The CDR3 contains 16 residues. Germline loops: CDR1 DFQATT, CDR2 SNEGSKA (reference sequence). CDR3 residues: CSATSHEGGQDTEAFF. The CDR3, as DNA: TGCAGTGCTACCTCCCACGAGGGGGGACAGGACACTGAAGCTTTCTTT.

The CDR3 spells CASSQGTGRKLFF. The DNA of the CDR3 is TGTGCCAGCAGCCAGGGCACAGGGAGAAAACTGTTTTTT. The chain uses TRBV7-9 and TRBJ1-4, with D possibly being TRBD1 (6 bases). The V gene lost 5 bases and the J gene lost 10 bases, with 14 bases spanning the gap. Looked up from germline, CDR1 is SEHNR and CDR2 is FQNEAQ (reference sequence). This CDR3 has 13 residues.

The chain carries TRBV9 and TRBJ1-2, with 8 bases fitting TRBD1. Germline CDR1 reads SGDLS; CDR2 reads YYNGEE. Trimming removed 3 bases from V and 11 bases from J; junction bases left unmatched: 9. There are 13 residues in the CDR3. The CDR3 region is CASSEGRTGSYTF. The CDR3 region has the DNA TGTGCCAGCAGCGAGGGACGGACAGGGAGTTACACCTTC.

The chain combines TRBV6-6 with TRBJ2-5, with 7 bases fitting TRBD1. This CDR3 spans 15 amino acids. The ends lost 0 bases at V and 5 bases at J; junction bases unmatched: 6. Germline loops: CDR1 MNHNY, CDR2 SVGAGI (reference sequence). CDR3 DNA sequence: TGTGCCAGCAGTTACTCACGAGGGGGCGCTGAGACCCAGTACTTC. It encodes CASSYSRGGAETQYF.

In nucleotides, the CDR3 is TGCGCCAGCAGCGGACTAGCGGGGGGTACGAAGACCCAGTACTTC. Residues: CASSGLAGGTKTQYF. V gene TRBV5-1 combines with J gene TRBJ2-5; 14 bases map to TRBD2. The CDR3 spans 15 residues. Germline CDR1 and CDR2: SGHRS and YFSETQ. V was pared by 4 bases and J by 6 bases, with 5 bases of the junction left unmatched.

A note on this clonotype: A read error may account for a junction end that differs from germline. V gene TRBV9 combines with J gene TRBJ1-1; D is undetermined. Germline values: CDR1 SGDLS, CDR2 YYNGEE. The CDR3 totals 13 residues. Here the CDR3 DNA reads TGTACCAGCAGCCGAGCGCCTGAGACTGAAGCTTTCTTT. Protein: CTSSRAPETEAFF.